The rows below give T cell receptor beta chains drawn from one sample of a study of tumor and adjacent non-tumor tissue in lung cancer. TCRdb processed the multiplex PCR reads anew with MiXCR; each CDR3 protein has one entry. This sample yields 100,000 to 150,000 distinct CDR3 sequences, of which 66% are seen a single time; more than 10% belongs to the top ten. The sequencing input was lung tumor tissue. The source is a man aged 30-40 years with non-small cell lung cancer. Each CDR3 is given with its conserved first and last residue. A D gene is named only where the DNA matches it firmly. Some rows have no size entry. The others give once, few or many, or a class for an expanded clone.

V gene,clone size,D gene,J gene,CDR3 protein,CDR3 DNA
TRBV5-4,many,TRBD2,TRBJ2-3,CASSLGSGGLDTQYF,TGTGCCAGCAGCTTGGGTTCGGGGGGTCTTGATACGCAGTATTTT
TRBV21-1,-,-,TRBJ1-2,CTSSETEPPGYTF,TGCACCAGCAGCGAGACGGAGCCCCCCGGCTACACCTTC
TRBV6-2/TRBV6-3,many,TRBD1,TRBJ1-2,CASRRQGAAYGYTF,TGTGCCAGCAGGCGACAGGGGGCTGCTTATGGCTACACCTTC
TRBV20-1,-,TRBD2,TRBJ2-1,CCATTGTSRPNEQLF,TGCTGTGCGACAACCGGGACTAGTCGCCCCAATGAGCAGTTATTC
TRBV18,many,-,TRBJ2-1,CASSPNQYNEQFF,TGTGCCAGCTCACCAAACCAGTACAATGAGCAGTTCTTC
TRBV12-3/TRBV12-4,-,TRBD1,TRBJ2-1,CASSLAYAEEAGGNEQFF,TGTGCTAGCAGTTTAGCGTATGCCGAAGAGGCAGGGGGCAATGAGCAATTCTTC
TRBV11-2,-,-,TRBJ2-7,CASSPRAGRYEPYF,TGTGCCAGCAGCCCCCGGGCAGGCCGCTACGAGCCATACTTC
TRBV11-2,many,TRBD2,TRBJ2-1,CASSLDWTGGVDEQFF,TGTGCCAGCAGCTTAGATTGGACGGGGGGGGTCGATGAGCAGTTCTTC
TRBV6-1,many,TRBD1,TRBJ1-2,CASSDRQGDGYTF,TGTGCCAGCAGTGACAGACAGGGAGATGGCTACACCTTC
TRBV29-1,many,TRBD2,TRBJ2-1,CSVVWLAGSQYNEQFF,TGCAGCGTTGTTTGGCTAGCGGGATCCCAGTACAATGAGCAGTTCTTC
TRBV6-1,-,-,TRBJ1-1,CTSSEVPNLGTEAFF,TGTACCAGCAGTGAAGTACCGAATCTTGGGACTGAAGCTTTCTTT
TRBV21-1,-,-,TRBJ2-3,CASSSGRATGMQYF,TGTGCCAGCAGCAGCGGGAGGGCCACAGGTATGCAGTATTTT
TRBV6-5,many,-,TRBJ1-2,CAGSTSGRYGYTF,-
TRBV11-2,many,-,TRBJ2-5,CASSLDRVRTETQYF,TGTGCCAGCAGCTTAGATCGCGTCAGGACAGAGACCCAGTACTTC
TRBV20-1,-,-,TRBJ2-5,CSAESPAGLVDTQYF,TGCAGTGCTGAGAGTCCCGCAGGGTTAGTGGACACCCAGTACTTC
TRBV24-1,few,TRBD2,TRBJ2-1,CATSDFTSGGAVKQFF,TGTGCCACCAGTGATTTCACTAGCGGGGGGGCGGTTAAACAGTTCTTC
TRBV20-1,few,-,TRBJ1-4,CSAPGRGTNGKLFF,TGCAGTGCTCCCGGGCGGGGTACCAATGGAAAACTGTTTTTT
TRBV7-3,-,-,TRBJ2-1,CASSLSTYNEQFF,TGTGCCAGCAGCTTAAGCACCTACAATGAGCAGTTCTTC
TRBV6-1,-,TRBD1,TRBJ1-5,CASRLGQGVRDNQPQHF,TGTGCCAGCAGACTCGGACAGGGGGTAAGAGACAATCAGCCCCAGCATTTT
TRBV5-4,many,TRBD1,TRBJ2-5,CASSPQGVNQETQYF,TGTGCCAGCAGCCCACAGGGGGTAAACCAAGAGACCCAGTACTTC
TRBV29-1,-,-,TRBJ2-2,CSVVGTGHTGELLF,TGCAGCGTTGTCGGGACTGGCCACACCGGGGAGCTGTTATTT
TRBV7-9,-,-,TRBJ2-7,CASSLGDRPYEHYF,TGTGCCAGCAGCTTAGGTGATCGACCCTACGAGCATTACTTC
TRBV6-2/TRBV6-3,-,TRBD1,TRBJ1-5,CASRTGGYKPQHF,TGTGCCAGTAGAACAGGGGGCTATAAGCCCCAGCATTTT
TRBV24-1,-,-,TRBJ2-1,CATSDRHLNEQFF,TGTGCCACCAGTGATCGACATCTGAATGAGCAGTTCTTC
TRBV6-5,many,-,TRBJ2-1,CASSYRGRSYNEQFF,TGTGCCAGCAGTTACAGGGGACGCTCCTACAATGAGCAGTTCTTC
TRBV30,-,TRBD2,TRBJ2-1,CAWMTSGGNEQFF,TGTGCCTGGATGACTAGCGGGGGCAATGAGCAGTTCTTC
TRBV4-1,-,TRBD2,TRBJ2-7,CASGQDETGGTYRQYF,TGCGCCAGCGGCCAAGATGAGACGGGAGGTACGTACAGGCAGTACTTC
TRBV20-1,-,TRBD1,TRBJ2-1,CSARDDRGFYNEQFF,TGCAGTGCTAGAGATGACAGGGGTTTCTACAATGAGCAGTTCTTC
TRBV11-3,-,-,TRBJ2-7,CTSSWRVGYEQYF,TGTACCAGCAGCTGGCGGGTGGGCTACGAACAGTACTTC
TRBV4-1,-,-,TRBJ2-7,CAGSHDEIGQTYEQYF,TGCGCCGGCAGCCATGACGAGATAGGACAGACCTACGAGCAGTACTTC
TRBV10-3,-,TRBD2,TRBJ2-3,CAINPISGGAADTQYF,TGTGCCATCAACCCGATTAGCGGGGGGGCCGCAGATACGCAATATTTT
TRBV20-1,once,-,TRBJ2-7,CSARVQCSSRREQYF,TGCAGTGCTAGAGTACAGTGTTCGAGCCGCCGCGAGCAATACTTC
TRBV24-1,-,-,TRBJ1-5,CATSDSRVGSSNQPQHF,TGTGCCACCAGTGACTCCAGGGTTGGGAGCAGCAATCAGCCCCAGCATTTT
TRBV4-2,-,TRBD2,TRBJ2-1,CASSQSERRPFVSGSTHNEQFF,TGTGCCAGCAGCCAATCAGAAAGGAGACCATTTGTTAGCGGGAGTACCCACAATGAGCAGTTCTTC
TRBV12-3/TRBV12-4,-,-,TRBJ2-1,CASSLSGLLSEQFF,TGTGCCAGCAGTCTCTCAGGACTACTCAGTGAGCAGTTCTTC
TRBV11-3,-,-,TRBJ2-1,CASRSTPGNEHYF,TGCGCCAGCAGATCCACACCTGGCAATGAGCACTACTTC
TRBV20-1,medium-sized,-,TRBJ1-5,CSARVGVDQPQHF,TGCAGTGCTAGAGTGGGGGTGGATCAGCCCCAGCATTTT
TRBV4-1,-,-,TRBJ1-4,CASSQQGSNEKLFF,TGCGCCAGCAGCCAACAGGGATCTAATGAAAAACTGTTTTTT
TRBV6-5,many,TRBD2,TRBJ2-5,CASSSSGRVLETQYF,TGTGCCAGCAGTTCAAGCGGGAGGGTTTTGGAGACCCAGTACTTC
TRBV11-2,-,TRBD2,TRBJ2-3,CASSPIAGGGTDTQYF,TGTGCCAGCAGCCCCATAGCGGGTGGGGGCACAGATACGCAGTATTTT
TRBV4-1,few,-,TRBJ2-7,CASNPLYRTGRVYEQYF,TGCGCCAGTAACCCTTTATACCGGACAGGGAGGGTCTACGAGCAGTACTTC
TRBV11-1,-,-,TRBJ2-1,CASSLNTVSGRGDNEQFF,TGTGCCAGCAGCTTAAATACGGTTTCTGGAAGAGGAGACAATGAGCAGTTCTTC
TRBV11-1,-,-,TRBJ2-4,CASRKNYQGANIQYF,TGTGCCAGCAGAAAAAACTACCAAGGAGCAAACATTCAGTACTTC
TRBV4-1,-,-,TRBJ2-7,CASSQDETGQTYVQYF,TGCGCTAGCAGCCAAGACGAGACAGGACAAACCTACGTGCAGTACTTC
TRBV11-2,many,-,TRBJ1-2,CASSLVDSPAGYTF,TGTGCCAGCAGCTTAGTTGACTCACCAGCGGGCTACACCTTC
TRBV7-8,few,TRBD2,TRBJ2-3,CASKPSTSGIPDTQYF,TGTGCCAGCAAACCCAGTACTAGCGGCATTCCAGATACGCAGTATTTT
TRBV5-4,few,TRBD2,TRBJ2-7,CASSPSSGRAYEQYF,TGTGCCAGCAGCCCCTCTAGCGGGAGGGCCTACGAGCAGTACTTC
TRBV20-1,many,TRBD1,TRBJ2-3,CSARDVFGQGAADTQYF,TGCAGTGCTAGAGATGTATTCGGGCAGGGGGCCGCAGATACGCAGTATTTT
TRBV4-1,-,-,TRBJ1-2,CASSQVRQPNYGYAF,TGCGCCAGCAGCCAAGTTAGACAGCCGAACTATGGCTACGCATTC
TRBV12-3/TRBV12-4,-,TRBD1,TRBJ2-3,CASNTGTGGAGTDTQYF,TGTGCCAGCAACACCGGGACAGGGGGCGCCGGCACAGATACGCAGTATTTT
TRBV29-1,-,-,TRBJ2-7,CSVRREQDYERYF,TGCAGCGTCCGTAGGGAACAGGACTACGAGCGGTACTTC